This T cell receptor beta chain was retrieved from a study of T-cell reconstitution after alpha-beta-depleted transplantation in children. As regards this clonotype: No antigen is known for it.

It was with unique molecular identifiers that the TCRbeta library was prepared. In TCRdb, the PCR reads were re-called with MiXCR into one record per CDR3 protein. The table shows roughly 120,000 distinct CDR3 sequences, with approximately 10% occurring only once. The CDR3 loop spans 14 amino acids. Germline lookup yields CDR1 SGHRS and CDR2 YFSETQ. The J segment lost 2 bases and the V segment lost 3 bases, leaving 5 bases of the junction unmatched. Whole-study findings and limits: Counts and diversity of T cells one year after transplant came mostly from newly produced T cells.

This TCR came from a boy aged 2 to 9 with acute lymphoblastic leukemia, due to receive a stem cell transplant. This material consisted of PBMCs, taken before TCRalphabeta/CD19-depleted stem cell transplant. This chain connects TRBV5-1 to TRBJ2-7; 7 nucleotides agree with TRBD1. The CDR3 protein is CASSSGQATYEQYF. The CDR3 nucleotides are TGCGCCAGCAGCTCAGGACAGGCAACCTACGAGCAGTACTTC. Full variable domain (remainder filled in from reference TRBV5-1 and TRBJ2-7): KAGVTQTPRYLIKTRGQQVTLSCSPISGHRSVSWYQQTPGQGLQFLFEYFSETQRNKGNFPGRFSGRQFSNSRSEMNVSTLELGDSALYLCASSSGQATYEQYFGPGTRLTVT.